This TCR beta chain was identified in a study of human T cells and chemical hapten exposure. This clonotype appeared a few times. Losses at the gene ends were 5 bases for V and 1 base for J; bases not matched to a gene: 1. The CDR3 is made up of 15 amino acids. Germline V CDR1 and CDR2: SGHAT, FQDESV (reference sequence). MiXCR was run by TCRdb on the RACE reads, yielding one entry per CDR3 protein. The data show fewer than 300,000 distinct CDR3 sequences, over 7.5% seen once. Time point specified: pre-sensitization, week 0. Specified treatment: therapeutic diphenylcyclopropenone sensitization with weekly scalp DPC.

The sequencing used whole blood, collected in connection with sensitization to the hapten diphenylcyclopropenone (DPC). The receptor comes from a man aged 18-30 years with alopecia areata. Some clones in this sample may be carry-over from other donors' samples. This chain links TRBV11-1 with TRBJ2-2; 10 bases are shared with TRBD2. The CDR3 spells CASSRLAGNTGELFF. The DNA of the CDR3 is TGTGCCAGCAGCCGACTAGCGGGGAACACCGGGGAGCTGTTTTTT.